A selection of T cell receptor beta chains follows, all from one sample in a study of early T cells in non-severe SARS-CoV-2 infection. TCRdb reprocessed the 5' RACE reads with MiXCR, giving one entry per CDR3 protein. The data show 84,000 or so distinct CDR3 sequences, around 15% seen once. Sequencing was done on a sample of whole blood. Receptor source: an adult who was a healthcare worker with PCR-confirmed SARS-CoV-2 infection or an uninfected control (not recorded which). The CDR3 runs from the conserved cysteine through the conserved F or W. Fields, in order: V gene, clone size, J gene, D gene, CDR3 protein, CDR3 DNA. A D gene is named only where the DNA matches it firmly. Size is stated for part of the rows, as once, few or many counts, or as a class when the clone is expanded.

TRBV28	few	TRBJ2-3	TRBD1	CASSLWRNRGTTDTQYF	TGTGCCAGCAGTTTATGGAGGAACAGGGGAACCACAGATACGCAGTATTTT
TRBV29-1	-	TRBJ1-1	TRBD1	CSVAITGGTEAFF	TGCAGCGTTGCCATCACAGGGGGCACTGAAGCTTTCTTT
TRBV9	few	TRBJ2-3	TRBD1	CASSALRTGSTDTQYF	TGTGCCAGCAGTGCACTCCGGACAGGGAGCACAGATACGCAGTATTTT
TRBV20-1	many	TRBJ2-5	-	CSANPPSGRETQYF	TGCAGTGCTAACCCCCCATCGGGGCGTGAGACCCAGTACTTC
TRBV9	-	TRBJ1-5	-	CASSVEDGQPQHF	TGTGCCAGCAGCGTAGAAGACGGTCAGCCCCAGCATTTT
TRBV6-4	-	TRBJ2-1	-	CASSDSVGEYNEQFF	TGTGCCAGCAGTGACTCAGTGGGGGAGTACAATGAGCAGTTCTTC
TRBV27	-	TRBJ1-1	-	CASSRDPGLLNEAFF	TGTGCCAGCAGTAGAGACCCGGGACTCCTGAATGAAGCTTTCTTT
TRBV20-1	-	TRBJ2-1	TRBD2	CSAVSLAGSFVQFF	TGCAGTGCTGTGTCCCTAGCGGGGTCCTTCGTGCAGTTCTTC
TRBV20-1	once	TRBJ2-7	TRBD2	CSATLRSGGGYEQYF	TGCAGTGCTACCCTGAGGTCGGGGGGAGGTTACGAGCAGTACTTC
TRBV10-3	-	TRBJ2-3	TRBD2	CAIRNSGGTDTQYF	TGTGCCATCAGGAATAGCGGGGGCACAGATACGCAGTATTTT
TRBV12-3/TRBV12-4	once	TRBJ1-5	-	CASSFRVGIQPQHF	TGTGCCAGCAGTTTCCGGGTTGGGATCCAGCCCCAGCATTTT
TRBV20-1	few	TRBJ2-5	-	CSARGGRETQYF	TGCAGTGCTAGAGGTGGGAGAGAGACCCAGTACTTC
TRBV9	-	TRBJ1-1	TRBD1	CASSVEGQTDTEAFF	TGTGCCAGCAGCGTAGAGGGACAGACAGACACTGAAGCTTTCTTT
TRBV28	few	TRBJ2-1	-	CAIRKELYNEQFF	TGTGCCATCAGGAAGGAGCTTTACAATGAGCAGTTCTTC
TRBV6-1	-	TRBJ2-3	TRBD2	CASSGRRGGTNTQYF	TGTGCCAGCAGTGGTCGGCGGGGGGGGACAAATACGCAGTATTTT
TRBV3-1	many	TRBJ1-1	-	CASSQGLNTEAFF	TGTGCCAGTAGCCAGGGGTTGAACACTGAAGCTTTCTTT
TRBV11-3	few	TRBJ2-7	-	CASSLGPGGTYEQYF	TGTGCCAGCAGCTTAGGGCCGGGCGGGACCTACGAGCAGTACTTC
TRBV29-1	few	TRBJ1-2	-	CSVEDSTHGYTF	TGCAGCGTCGAAGACAGCACCCATGGCTACACCTTC
TRBV7-2	many	TRBJ1-5	TRBD1	CASSLRQGDNQPQHF	TGTGCCAGCAGCCTTCGACAGGGTGACAATCAGCCCCAGCATTTT
TRBV2	-	TRBJ1-3	-	CASNRAGNTIYF	TGTGCCAGCAACAGGGCTGGAAACACCATATATTTT
TRBV10-3	many	TRBJ2-7	-	CAISPQGEQYF	TGTGCCATCAGTCCACAGGGCGAGCAGTACTTC
TRBV7-3	-	TRBJ2-2	-	CASSPTNEGGELFF	TGTGCCAGCAGCCCCACCAATGAAGGGGGGGAGCTGTTTTTT
TRBV5-1	-	TRBJ2-1	TRBD1	CASSSRTGNNEQFF	TGCGCCAGCAGCTCCCGGACAGGAAACAATGAGCAGTTCTTC
TRBV2	-	TRBJ1-3	-	CASWEGGDGNTIYF	TGTGCCAGCTGGGAAGGGGGTGACGGAAACACCATATATTTT
TRBV6-5	-	TRBJ1-4	TRBD1	CASGNRGFEKLFF	TGTGCCAGCGGAAACAGGGGTTTCGAAAAACTGTTTTTT
TRBV19	many	TRBJ1-5	TRBD1	CASSTGGNQPQHF	TGTGCCAGCAGTACAGGGGGAAATCAGCCCCAGCATTTT
TRBV5-1	few	TRBJ1-2	-	CASSLAGQVPIHGYTF	TGCGCCAGCAGCTTGGCCGGGCAGGTCCCAATCCATGGCTACACCTTC
TRBV3-1	few	TRBJ1-1	-	CASSPSRVRTEAFF	TGTGCCAGCAGCCCCTCCAGGGTCCGTACTGAAGCTTTCTTT
TRBV28	few	TRBJ2-5	-	CASRLPDGRETQYF	TGTGCCAGCAGGCTACCGGATGGGAGAGAGACCCAGTACTTC
TRBV5-1	-	TRBJ2-1	-	CASSFGEYNEQFF	TGCGCCAGCAGCTTTGGAGAGTACAATGAGCAGTTCTTC
TRBV6-5	-	TRBJ2-1	TRBD1	CASSGIGGAYNEQFF	TGTGCCAGCAGCGGAATAGGGGGCGCCTACAATGAGCAGTTCTTC
TRBV2	-	TRBJ1-2	-	CASSEGSIPTF	TGTGCCAGCAGTGAAGGGAGTATACCCACCTTC
TRBV10-3	many	TRBJ2-1	TRBD2	CATSPSGGFYNEQFF	TGTGCCACCTCCCCTAGCGGGGGATTCTACAATGAGCAGTTCTTC
TRBV3-1	few	TRBJ1-5	-	CASSPTLDQPQHF	TGTGCCAGCAGCCCGACACTAGATCAGCCCCAGCATTTT
TRBV20-1	-	TRBJ2-3	-	CSASRHSTDTQYF	TGCAGTGCTAGCAGGCATAGCACAGATACGCAGTATTTT
TRBV3-1	-	TRBJ2-1	-	CASSPEAGSSYNEQFF	TGTGCCAGCAGCCCCGAGGCGGGGAGCTCCTACAATGAGCAGTTCTTC
TRBV7-2	-	TRBJ2-1	TRBD2	CASSSSGTRKFF	TGTGCCAGCAGCTCATCCGGGACTAGGAAGTTCTTC
TRBV6-2/TRBV6-3	-	TRBJ2-7	-	CASRRYANSYEQYF	TGTGCCAGCAGAAGGTACGCCAACTCCTACGAGCAGTACTTC
TRBV10-3	-	TRBJ1-2	-	CAISAGIEGYGYTF	TGTGCCATCAGTGCGGGCATTGAGGGCTATGGCTACACCTTC
TRBV29-1	few	TRBJ1-1	TRBD1	CSVEGTGGRTEAFF	TGCAGCGTTGAGGGGACAGGGGGCCGGACTGAAGCTTTCTTT
TRBV29-1	-	TRBJ2-3	-	CSVVGTDTQYF	TGCAGCGTTGTGGGCACAGATACGCAGTATTTT
TRBV6-5	-	TRBJ2-7	TRBD1	CASSLAWDSSYEQYF	TGTGCCAGCAGTTTAGCTTGGGACAGCTCCTACGAGCAGTACTTC
TRBV6-2/TRBV6-3	many	TRBJ1-1	-	CATHKILHTEAFF	TGTGCCACCCACAAGATCTTGCACACTGAAGCTTTCTTT